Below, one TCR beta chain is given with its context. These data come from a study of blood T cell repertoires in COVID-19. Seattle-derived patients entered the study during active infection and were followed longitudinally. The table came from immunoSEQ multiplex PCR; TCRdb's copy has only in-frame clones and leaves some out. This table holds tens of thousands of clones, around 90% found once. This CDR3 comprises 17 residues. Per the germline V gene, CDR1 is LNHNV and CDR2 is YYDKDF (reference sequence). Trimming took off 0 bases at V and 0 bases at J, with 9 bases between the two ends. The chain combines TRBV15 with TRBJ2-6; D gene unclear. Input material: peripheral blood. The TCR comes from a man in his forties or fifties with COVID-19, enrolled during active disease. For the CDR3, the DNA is TGTGCCACCAGCAGAGATGTGGGCAGCTCTGGGGCCAACGTCCTGACTTTC. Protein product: CATSRDVGSSGANVLTF. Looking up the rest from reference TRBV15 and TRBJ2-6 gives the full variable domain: DAMVIQNPRYQVTQFGKPVTLSCSQTLNHNVMYWYQQKSSQAPKLLFHYYDKDFNNEADTPDNFQSRRPNTSFCFLDIRSPGLGDTAMYLCATSRDVGSSGANVLTFGAGSRLTVL.